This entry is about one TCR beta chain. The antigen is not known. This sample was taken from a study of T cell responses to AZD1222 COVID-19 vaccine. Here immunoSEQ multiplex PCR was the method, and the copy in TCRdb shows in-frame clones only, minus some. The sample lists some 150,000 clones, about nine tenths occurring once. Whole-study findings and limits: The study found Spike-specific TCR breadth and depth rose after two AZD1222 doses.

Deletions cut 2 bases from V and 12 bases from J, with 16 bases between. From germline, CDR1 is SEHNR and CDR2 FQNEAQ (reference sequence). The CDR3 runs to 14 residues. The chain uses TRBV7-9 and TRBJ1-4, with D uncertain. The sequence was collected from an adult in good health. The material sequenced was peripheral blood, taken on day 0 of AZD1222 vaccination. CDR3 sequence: CASSLYKGPHQLFF. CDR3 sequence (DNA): TGTGCCAGCAGCTTATATAAAGGGCCTCACCAACTGTTTTTT.